The clone carrying this TCR beta chain was recorded at least ten times. Its antigen is unidentified. The sample is drawn from a study of CD8 T cells in ankylosing spondylitis. By quantitative 5'-RACE with molecular barcodes, the TCR beta libraries were made. One entry per CDR3 protein, called by TCRdb with MiXCR from the 5' RACE reads. The sample includes some 150,000 distinct CDR3 sequences, 10% to 12% of them seen just once. Study outcomes and limitations: As reported, disease-linked clones showed significant enrichment in matched ankylosing spondylitis synovial fluid. Some of these motif variants have turned up before, in reports on reactive arthritis synovial fluid and blood. Clones linked to disease, bearing a CD8+ phenotype, were relatively rare in peripheral blood.

In germline, CDR1 is MNHNS, CDR2 SASEGT. The ends lost 6 bases at V and 0 bases at J; junction bases unmatched: 17. CDR3 length: 19 residues. The V call is TRBV6-1, the J call TRBJ2-7; TRBD1 agrees at 10 bases. Sequencing input: blood, either unsorted or a sorted T cell fraction (not recorded which). The TCR originated in a female donor with ankylosing spondylitis or in good health (not recorded which). The CDR3 coding sequence is TGTGCCAGCAGCTTTTCGGGACAGGGGACGTCCCAGTCCTCCTACGAGCAGTACTTC. Translation gives CASSFSGQGTSQSSYEQYF.